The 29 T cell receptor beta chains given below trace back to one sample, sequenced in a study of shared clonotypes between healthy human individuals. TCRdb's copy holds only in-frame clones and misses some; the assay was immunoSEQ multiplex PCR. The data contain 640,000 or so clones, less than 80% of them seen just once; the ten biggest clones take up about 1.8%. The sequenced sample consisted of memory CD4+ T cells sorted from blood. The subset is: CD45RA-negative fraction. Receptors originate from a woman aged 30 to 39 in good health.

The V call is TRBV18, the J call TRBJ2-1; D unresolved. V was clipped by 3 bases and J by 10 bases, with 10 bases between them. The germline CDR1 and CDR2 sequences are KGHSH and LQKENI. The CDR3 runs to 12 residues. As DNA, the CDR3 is TGTGCCAGCTCACCGGTAGGCTACGAGCAGTTCTTC. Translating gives CASSPVGYEQFF.

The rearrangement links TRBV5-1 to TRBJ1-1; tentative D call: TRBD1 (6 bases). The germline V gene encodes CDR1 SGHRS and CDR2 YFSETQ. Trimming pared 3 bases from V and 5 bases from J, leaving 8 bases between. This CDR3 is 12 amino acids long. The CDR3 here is CASSYGQTEAFF. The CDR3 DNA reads TGCGCCAGCAGCTATGGACAGACTGAAGCTTTCTTT.

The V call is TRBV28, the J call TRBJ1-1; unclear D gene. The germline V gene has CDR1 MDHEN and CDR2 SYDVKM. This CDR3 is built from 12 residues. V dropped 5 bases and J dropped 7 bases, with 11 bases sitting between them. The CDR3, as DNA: TGTGCCAGCAGTCTCCAAACGAATGAAGCTTTCTTT. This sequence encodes CASSLQTNEAFF.

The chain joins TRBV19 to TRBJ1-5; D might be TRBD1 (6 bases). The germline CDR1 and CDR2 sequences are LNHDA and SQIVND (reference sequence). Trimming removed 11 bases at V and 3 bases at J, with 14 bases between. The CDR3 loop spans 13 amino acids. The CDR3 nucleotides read TGTGCCCGACAGGACGGATTCAATCAGCCCCAGCATTTT. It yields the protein CARQDGFNQPQHF.

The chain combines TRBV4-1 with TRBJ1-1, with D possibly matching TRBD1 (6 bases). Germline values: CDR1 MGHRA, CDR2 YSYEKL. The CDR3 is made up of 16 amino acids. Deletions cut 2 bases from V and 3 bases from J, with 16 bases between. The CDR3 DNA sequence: TGCGCCAGCAGCCAAATCGGGAGGGGGATGGACACTGAAGCTTTCTTT. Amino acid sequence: CASSQIGRGMDTEAFF.

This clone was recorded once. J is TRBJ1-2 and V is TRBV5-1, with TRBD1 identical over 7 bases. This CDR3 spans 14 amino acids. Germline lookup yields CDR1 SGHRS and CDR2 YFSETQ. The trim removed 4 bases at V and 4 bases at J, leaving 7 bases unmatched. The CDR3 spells CASSMGQLPYGYTF. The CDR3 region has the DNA TGCGCCAGCAGCATGGGACAGCTCCCCTATGGCTACACCTTC.

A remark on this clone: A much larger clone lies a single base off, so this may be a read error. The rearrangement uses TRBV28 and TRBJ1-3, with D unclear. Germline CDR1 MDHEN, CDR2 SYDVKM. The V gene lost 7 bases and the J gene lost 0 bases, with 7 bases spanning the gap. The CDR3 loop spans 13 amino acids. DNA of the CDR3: TGTGCCAGCACACGGCCCTCTGGAAACACCATATATTTT. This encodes CASTRPSGNTIYF.

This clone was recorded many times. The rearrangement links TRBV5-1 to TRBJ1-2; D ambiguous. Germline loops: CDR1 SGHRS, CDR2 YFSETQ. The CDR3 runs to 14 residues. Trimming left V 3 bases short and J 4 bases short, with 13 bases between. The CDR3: CASSSAVVGYGYTF. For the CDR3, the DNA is TGCGCCAGCAGCTCGGCCGTAGTCGGCTATGGCTACACCTTC.

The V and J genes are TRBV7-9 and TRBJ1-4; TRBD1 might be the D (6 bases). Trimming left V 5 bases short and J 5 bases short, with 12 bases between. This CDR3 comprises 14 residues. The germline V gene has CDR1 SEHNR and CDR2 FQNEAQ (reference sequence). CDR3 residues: CASSVGQLNEKLFF. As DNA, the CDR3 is TGTGCCAGCAGCGTTGGACAGCTAAATGAAAAACTGTTTTTT.

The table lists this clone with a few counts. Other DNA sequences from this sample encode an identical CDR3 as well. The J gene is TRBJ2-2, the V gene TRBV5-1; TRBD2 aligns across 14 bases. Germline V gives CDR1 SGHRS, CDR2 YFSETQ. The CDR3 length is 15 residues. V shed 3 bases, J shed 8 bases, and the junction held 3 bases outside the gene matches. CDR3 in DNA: TGCGCCAGCAGCTCGGGACTAGCGGGAGCTGGGGAGCTGTTTTTT. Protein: CASSSGLAGAGELFF.

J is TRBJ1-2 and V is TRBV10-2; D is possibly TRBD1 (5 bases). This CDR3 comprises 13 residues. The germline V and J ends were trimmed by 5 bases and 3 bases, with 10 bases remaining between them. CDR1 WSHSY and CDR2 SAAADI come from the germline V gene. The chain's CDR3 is CASSRQGDYGYTF. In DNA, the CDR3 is TGCGCCAGCAGTCGGCAGGGCGACTATGGCTACACCTTC.

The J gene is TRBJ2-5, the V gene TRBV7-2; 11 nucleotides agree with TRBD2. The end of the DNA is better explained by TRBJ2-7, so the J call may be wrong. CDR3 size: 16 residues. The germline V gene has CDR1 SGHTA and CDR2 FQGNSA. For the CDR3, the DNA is TGTGCCAGCAGCATTGTAGCCGGGACTAGCGGCTACGAGCAGTACTTC. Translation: CASSIVAGTSGYEQYF.

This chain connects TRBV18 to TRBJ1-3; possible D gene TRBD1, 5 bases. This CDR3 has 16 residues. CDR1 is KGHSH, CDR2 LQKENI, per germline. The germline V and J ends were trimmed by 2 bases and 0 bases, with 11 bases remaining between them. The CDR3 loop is CASSPSTGPSGNTIYF. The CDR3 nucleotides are TGTGCCAGCTCACCATCAACAGGACCCTCTGGAAACACCATATATTTT.

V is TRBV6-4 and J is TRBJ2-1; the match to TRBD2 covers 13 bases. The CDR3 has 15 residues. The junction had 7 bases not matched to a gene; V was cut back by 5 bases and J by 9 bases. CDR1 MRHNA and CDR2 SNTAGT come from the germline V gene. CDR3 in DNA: TGTGCCAGCAGTCGACTAGCGGGGGGAGGTGGTGAGCAGTTCTTC. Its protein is CASSRLAGGGGEQFF.

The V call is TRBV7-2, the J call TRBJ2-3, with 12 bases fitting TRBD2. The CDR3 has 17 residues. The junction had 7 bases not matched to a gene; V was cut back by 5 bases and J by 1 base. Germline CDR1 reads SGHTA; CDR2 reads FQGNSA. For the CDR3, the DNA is TGTGCCAGCAGCCCGGCTAGCGGGAGGGTTCGCACAGATACGCAGTATTTT. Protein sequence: CASSPASGRVRTDTQYF. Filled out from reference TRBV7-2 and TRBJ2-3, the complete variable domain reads GAGVSQSPSNKVTEKGKDVELRCDPISGHTALYWYRQSLGQGLEFLIYFQGNSAPDKSGLPSDRFSAERTGGSVSTLTIQRTQQEDSAVYLCASSPASGRVRTDTQYFGPGTRLTVL.

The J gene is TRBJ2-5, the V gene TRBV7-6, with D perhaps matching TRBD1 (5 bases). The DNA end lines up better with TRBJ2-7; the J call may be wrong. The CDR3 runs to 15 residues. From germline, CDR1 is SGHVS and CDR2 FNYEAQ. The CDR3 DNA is TGTGCCAGCAGCTTGACAGCCTCGAGCTCCTACGAGCAGTACTTC. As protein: CASSLTASSSYEQYF.

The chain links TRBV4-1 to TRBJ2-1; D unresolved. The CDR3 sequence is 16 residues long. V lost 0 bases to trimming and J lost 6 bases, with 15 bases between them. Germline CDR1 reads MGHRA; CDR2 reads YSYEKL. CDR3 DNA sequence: TGCGCCAGCAGCCAAGATCGATCCCGAAAAACCAATGAGCAGTTCTTC. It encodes CASSQDRSRKTNEQFF.

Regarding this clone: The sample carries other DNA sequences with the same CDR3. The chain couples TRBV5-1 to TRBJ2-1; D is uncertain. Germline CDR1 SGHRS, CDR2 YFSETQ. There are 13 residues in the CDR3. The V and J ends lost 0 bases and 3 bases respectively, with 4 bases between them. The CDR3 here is CASSLAVYNEQFF. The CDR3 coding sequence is TGCGCCAGCAGCTTGGCTGTCTACAATGAGCAGTTCTTC.

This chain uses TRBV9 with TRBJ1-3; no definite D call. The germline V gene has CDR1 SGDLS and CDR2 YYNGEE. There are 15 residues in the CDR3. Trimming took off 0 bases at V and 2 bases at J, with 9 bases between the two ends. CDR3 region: CASSVANGPGNTIYF. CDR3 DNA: TGTGCCAGCAGCGTAGCAAATGGACCTGGAAACACCATATATTTT.

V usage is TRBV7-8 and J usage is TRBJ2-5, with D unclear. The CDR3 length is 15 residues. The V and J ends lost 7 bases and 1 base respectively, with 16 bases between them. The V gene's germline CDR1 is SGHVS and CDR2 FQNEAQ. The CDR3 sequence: CASTPPRRFQETQYF. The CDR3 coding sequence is TGTGCCAGCACCCCCCCTCGGAGATTCCAAGAGACCCAGTACTTC.

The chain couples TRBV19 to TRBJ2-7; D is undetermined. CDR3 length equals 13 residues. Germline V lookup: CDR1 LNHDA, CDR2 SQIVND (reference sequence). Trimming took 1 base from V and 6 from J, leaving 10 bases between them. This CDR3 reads CASSIVRSSEQYF. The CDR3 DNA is TGTGCCAGTAGTATAGTTAGGTCTTCCGAGCAGTACTTC.

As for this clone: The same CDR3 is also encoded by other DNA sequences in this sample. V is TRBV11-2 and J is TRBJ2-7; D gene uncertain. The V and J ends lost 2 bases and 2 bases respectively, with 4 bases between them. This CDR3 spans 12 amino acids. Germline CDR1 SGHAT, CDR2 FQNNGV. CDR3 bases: TGTGCCAGCAGCTTACAGGCCTACGAGCAGTACTTC. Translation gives CASSLQAYEQYF. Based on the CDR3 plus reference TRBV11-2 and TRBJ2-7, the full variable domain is EAGVAQSPRYKIIEKRQSVAFWCNPISGHATLYWYQQILGQGPKLLIQFQNNGVVDDSQLPKDRFSAERLKGVDSTLKIQPAKLEDSAVYLCASSLQAYEQYFGPGTRLTVT.

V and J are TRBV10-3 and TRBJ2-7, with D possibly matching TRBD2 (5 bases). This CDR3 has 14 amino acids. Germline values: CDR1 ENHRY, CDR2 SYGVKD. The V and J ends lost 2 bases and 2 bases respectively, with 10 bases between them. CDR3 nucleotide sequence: TGTGCCATCAGTGAGGAACGGGGAGCCTACGAGCAGTACTTC. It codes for CAISEERGAYEQYF.

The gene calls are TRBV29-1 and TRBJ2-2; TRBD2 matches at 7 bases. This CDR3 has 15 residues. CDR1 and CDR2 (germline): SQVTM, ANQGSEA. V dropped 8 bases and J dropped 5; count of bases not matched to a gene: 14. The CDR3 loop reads CSPPGRGRRTGELFF. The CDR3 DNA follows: TGCAGCCCCCCAGGGCGCGGGAGAAGGACCGGGGAGCTGTTTTTT.

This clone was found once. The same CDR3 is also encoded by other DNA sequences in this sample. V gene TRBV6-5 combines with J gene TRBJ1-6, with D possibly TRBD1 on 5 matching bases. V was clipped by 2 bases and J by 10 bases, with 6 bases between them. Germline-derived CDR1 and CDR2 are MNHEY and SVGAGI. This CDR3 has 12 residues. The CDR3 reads CASSYGGSPLHF. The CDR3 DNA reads TGTGCCAGCAGTTACGGGGGGTCACCCCTCCACTTT.

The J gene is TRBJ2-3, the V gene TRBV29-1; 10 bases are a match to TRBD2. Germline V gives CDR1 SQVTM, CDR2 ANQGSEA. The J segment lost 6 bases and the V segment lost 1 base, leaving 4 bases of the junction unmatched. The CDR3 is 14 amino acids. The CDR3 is CSVEGVAGGDTQYF. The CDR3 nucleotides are TGCAGCGTTGAAGGGGTAGCGGGAGGTGATACGCAGTATTTT.

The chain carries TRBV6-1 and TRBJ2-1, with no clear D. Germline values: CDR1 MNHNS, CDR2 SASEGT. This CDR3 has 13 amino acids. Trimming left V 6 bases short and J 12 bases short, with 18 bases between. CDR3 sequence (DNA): TGTGCCAGCAGCCAGCCCGACGGTCTTGGGCAGTTCTTC. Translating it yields CASSQPDGLGQFF.

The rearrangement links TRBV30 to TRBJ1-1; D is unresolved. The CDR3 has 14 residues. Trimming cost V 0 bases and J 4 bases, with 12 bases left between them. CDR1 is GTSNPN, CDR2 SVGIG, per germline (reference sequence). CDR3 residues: CAWSVDPTSTEAFF. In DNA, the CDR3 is TGTGCCTGGAGTGTAGACCCCACGAGCACTGAAGCTTTCTTT.

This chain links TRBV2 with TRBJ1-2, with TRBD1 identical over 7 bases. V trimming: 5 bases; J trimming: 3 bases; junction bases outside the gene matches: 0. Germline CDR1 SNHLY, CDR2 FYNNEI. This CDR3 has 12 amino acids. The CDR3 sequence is CASSQGDYGYTF. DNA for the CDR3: TGTGCCAGCAGTCAGGGGGACTATGGCTACACCTTC.